These 2 T cell receptor beta chains came from one sample sequenced in a study of T cells expressing NK-cell markers. For each CDR3 protein, TCRdb gives one entry from its re-call of the 5' RACE reads, without DNA. Its clone listing holds hundreds of thousands of distinct CDR3 sequences. The sample consisted of blood T cells: a sorted CD56 or NKG2C T cell subset, CD4+ or CD8+ T cells, or bulk PBMC T cells (not recorded which). These receptors were taken from a woman between 18 and 70 years old in good health.

The chain joins TRBV25-1 to TRBJ2-7; TCRdb calls TRBD2, which cannot be checked without DNA. The CDR3 extends over 16 amino acids. The germline V gene encodes CDR1 MGHDK and CDR2 SYGVNS. The chain's CDR3 is CASRLRGLSPSYEQYF.

V and J are TRBV30 and TRBJ2-1; the D call from TCRdb, TRBD1, cannot be confirmed without DNA. This CDR3 has 14 amino acids. Germline values: CDR1 GTSNPN, CDR2 SVGIG (reference sequence). Here the CDR3 reads CAWSRLSEGDEQFF.